This T cell receptor beta chain was obtained from a study of vaccination and CD4 T cells after COVID-19. About the study: Stimuli were overlapping spike peptide pools of SARS-CoV-2 and three common cold coronaviruses (HCoV-NL63, HCoV-OC43, HCoV-229E).

CDR3 size: 14 residues. Looked up from germline, CDR1 is DFQATT and CDR2 is SNEGSKA (reference sequence). Trimming stripped 3 bases from V and 3 bases from J, with 13 bases between. Treatment: approximately nine-day PBMC culture with coronavirus spike peptide pools or control peptides (ViraFEST assay). Scientists ran DNA taken from cultured CD4+ T cells through the Oncomine TCR Beta short-read assay for sequencing. TCRdb re-called the PCR reads with MiXCR, one entry per CDR3 protein. The data hold about 19,000 distinct CDR3 sequences, with roughly 48% observed a single time. As for this clonotype: The antigen is unknown.

The chain joins TRBV20-1 to TRBJ2-3; D may be TRBD2 (7 bases). The sample was CD4+ T cells from blood, cultured in vitro, taken before SARS-CoV-2 vaccination. The TCR sequence derives from a human donor who had recovered from COVID-19. The CDR3 nucleotides read TGCAGTGCTAGGTTACGGGGGGCTACAGATACGCAGTATTTT. Encoded protein: CSARLRGATDTQYF.